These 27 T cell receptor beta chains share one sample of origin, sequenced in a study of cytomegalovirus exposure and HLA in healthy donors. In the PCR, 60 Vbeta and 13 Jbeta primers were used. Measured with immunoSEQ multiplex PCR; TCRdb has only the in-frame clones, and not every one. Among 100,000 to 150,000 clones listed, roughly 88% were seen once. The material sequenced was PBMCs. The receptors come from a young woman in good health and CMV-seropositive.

CDR3 nucleotide sequence: TGTGCCAGCAGTGGTGGGACACAAATGAACACTGAAGCTTTCTTT. Amino acid sequence: CASSGGTQMNTEAFF. The V and J genes are TRBV2 and TRBJ1-1, with TRBD1 as a possible D gene (6 bases). V was trimmed by 4 bases and J by 0 bases, leaving 12 bases between them. The germline V gene encodes CDR1 SNHLY and CDR2 FYNNEI. This CDR3 has 15 amino acids.

In nucleotides, the CDR3 is TGCGCCAGCAGCTGGACAGGGGTCTCTGAAGCTTTCTTT. Translated, it gives CASSWTGVSEAFF. The gene calls are TRBV5-1 and TRBJ1-1, with 9 bases identical to TRBD1. The germline gives CDR1 SGHRS, CDR2 YFSETQ. V was clipped by 3 bases and J by 6 bases; unmatched bases: 3. This CDR3 has 13 amino acids.

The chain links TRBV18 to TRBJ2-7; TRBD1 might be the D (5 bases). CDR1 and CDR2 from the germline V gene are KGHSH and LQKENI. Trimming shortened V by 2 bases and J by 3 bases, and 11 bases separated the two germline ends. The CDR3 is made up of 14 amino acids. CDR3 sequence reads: CASSPVTGSYEQYF. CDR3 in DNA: TGTGCCAGCTCACCAGTAACAGGAAGCTACGAGCAGTACTTC.

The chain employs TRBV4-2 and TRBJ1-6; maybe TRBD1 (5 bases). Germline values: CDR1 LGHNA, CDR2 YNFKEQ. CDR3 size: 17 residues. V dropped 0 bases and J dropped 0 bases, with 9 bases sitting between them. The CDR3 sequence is CASSQDGGTSYNSPLHF. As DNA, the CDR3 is TGTGCCAGCAGCCAAGATGGGGGGACCTCCTATAATTCACCCCTCCACTTT.

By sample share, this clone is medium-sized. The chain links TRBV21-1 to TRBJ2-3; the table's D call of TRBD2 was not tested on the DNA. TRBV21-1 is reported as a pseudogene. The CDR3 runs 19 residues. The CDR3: CASGPRLAGGDSNTDTQYF. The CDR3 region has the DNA TGTGCCAGCGGTCCTAGACTAGCGGGGGGTGACAGTAACACAGATACGCAGTATTTT.

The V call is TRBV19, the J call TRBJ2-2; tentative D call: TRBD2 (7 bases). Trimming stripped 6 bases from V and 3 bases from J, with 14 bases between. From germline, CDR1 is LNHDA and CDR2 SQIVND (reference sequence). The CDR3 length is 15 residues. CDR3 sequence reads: CASRWGLADTGELFF. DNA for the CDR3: TGTGCCAGTAGGTGGGGGCTAGCGGACACCGGGGAGCTGTTTTTT.

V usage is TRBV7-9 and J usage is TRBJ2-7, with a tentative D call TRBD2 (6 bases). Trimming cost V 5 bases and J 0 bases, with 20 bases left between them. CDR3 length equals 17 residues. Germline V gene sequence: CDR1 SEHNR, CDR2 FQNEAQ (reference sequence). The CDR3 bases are TGTGCCAGCAGCCCCCTGCCGGGAGACCTCCTCTCCTACGAGCAGTACTTC. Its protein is CASSPLPGDLLSYEQYF.

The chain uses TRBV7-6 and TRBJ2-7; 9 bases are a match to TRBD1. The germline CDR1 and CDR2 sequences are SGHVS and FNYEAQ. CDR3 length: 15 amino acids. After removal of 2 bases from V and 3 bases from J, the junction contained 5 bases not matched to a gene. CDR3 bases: TGTGCCAGCAGCTTAAAGGGGACAGGGTACTACGAGCAGTACTTC. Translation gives CASSLKGTGYYEQYF.

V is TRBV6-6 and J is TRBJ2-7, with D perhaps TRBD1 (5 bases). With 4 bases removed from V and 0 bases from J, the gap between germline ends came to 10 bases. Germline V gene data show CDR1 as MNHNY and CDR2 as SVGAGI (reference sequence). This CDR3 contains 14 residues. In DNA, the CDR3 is TGTGCCAGCAGTTGGGGCGGATCCTCCTACGAGCAGTACTTC. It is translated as CASSWGGSSYEQYF.

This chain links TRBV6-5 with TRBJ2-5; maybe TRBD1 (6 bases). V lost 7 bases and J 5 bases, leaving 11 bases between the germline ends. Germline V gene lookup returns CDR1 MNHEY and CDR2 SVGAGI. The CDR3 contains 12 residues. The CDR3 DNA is TGTGCCAGCACCTCAGGGGCGGAGACCCAGTACTTC. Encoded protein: CASTSGAETQYF.

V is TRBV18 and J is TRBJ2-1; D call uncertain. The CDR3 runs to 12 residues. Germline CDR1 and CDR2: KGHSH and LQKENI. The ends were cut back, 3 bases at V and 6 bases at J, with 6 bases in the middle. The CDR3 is CASSPELNEQFF. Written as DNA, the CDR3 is TGTGCCAGCTCACCTGAACTCAATGAGCAGTTCTTC.

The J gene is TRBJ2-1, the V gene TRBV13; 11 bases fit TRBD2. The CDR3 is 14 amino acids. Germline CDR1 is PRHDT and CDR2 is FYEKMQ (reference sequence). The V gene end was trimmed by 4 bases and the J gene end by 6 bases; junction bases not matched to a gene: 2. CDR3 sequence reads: CASSSGLAANEQFF. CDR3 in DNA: TGTGCCAGCAGCTCGGGACTAGCGGCCAATGAGCAGTTCTTC.

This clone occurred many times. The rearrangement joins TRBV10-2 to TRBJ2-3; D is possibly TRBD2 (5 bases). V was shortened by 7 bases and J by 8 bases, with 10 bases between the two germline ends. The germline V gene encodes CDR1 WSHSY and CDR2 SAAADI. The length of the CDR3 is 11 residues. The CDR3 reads CASTEEITQYF. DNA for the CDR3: TGCGCCAGCACGGAGGAGATTACGCAGTATTTT.

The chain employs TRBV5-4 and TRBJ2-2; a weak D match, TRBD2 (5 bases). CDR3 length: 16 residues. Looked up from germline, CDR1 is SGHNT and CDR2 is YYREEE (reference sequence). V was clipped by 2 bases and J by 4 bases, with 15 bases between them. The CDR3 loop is CASSLGFAAGTGELFF. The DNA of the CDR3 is TGTGCCAGCAGCTTAGGATTCGCCGCGGGCACCGGGGAGCTGTTTTTT.

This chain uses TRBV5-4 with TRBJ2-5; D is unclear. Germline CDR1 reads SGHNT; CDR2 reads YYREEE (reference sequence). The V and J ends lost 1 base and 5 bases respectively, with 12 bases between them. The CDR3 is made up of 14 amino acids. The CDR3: CASSLSGSAETQYF. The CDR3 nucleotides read TGTGCCAGCAGCTTGAGTGGTTCAGCGGAGACCCAGTACTTC.

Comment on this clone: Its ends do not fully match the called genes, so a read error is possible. CDR3 sequence (DNA): TGTTCCAGCAGCTTAACTGCGGGGGCCCATGGCTACACCTTC. Protein product: CSSSLTAGAHGYTF. The genes are TRBV7-9 and TRBJ1-2, with D possibly TRBD1 on 6 matching bases. The germline gives CDR1 SEHNR, CDR2 FQNEAQ (reference sequence). CDR3 size: 14 residues.

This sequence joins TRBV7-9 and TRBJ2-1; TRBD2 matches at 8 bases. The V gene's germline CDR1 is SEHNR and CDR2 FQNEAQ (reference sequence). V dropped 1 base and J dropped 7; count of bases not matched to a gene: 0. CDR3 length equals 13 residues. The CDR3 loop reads CASSLGGGNEQFF. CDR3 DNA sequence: TGTGCCAGCAGCTTAGGCGGGGGGAATGAGCAGTTCTTC.

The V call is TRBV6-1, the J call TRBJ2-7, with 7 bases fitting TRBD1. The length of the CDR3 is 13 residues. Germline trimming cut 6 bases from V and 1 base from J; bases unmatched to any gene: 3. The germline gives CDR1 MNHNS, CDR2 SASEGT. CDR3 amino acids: CASSGTASYEQYF. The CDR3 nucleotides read TGTGCCAGCAGCGGGACAGCATCCTACGAGCAGTACTTC.

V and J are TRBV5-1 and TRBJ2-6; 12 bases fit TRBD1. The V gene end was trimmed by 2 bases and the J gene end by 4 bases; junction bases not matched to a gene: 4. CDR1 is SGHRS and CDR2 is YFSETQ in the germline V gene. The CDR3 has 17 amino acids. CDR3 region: CASSFGDRGPGANVLTF. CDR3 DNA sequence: TGCGCCAGCAGCTTCGGGGACAGGGGGCCCGGGGCCAACGTCCTGACTTTC. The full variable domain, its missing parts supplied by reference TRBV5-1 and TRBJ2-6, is KAGVTQTPRYLIKTRGQQVTLSCSPISGHRSVSWYQQTPGQGLQFLFEYFSETQRNKGNFPGRFSGRQFSNSRSEMNVSTLELGDSALYLCASSFGDRGPGANVLTFGAGSRLTVL.

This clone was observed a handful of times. This chain's CDR3 is CATSRDGTGYNQPQHF. The CDR3 DNA follows: TGTGCCACCAGCAGAGACGGGACAGGTTACAATCAGCCCCAGCATTTT. V is TRBV15 and J is TRBJ1-5, with 8 bases lining up with TRBD1. This CDR3 comprises 16 residues. Trimming cost V 0 bases and J 3 bases; bases outside gene matches: 4. Germline V gene lookup returns CDR1 LNHNV and CDR2 YYDKDF (reference sequence).

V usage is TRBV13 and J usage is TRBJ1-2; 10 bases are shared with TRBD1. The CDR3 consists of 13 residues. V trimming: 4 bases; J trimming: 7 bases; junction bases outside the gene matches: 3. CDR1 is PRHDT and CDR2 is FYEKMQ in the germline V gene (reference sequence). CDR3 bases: TGTGCCAGCAGCTCCGACAGGGGGCTTGGCTACACCTTC. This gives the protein CASSSDRGLGYTF.

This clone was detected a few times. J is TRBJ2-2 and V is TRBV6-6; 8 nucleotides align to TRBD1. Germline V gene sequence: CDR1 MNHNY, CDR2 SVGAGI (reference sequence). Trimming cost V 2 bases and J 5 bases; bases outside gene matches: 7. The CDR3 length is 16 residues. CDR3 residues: CASSYPTGEYTGELFF. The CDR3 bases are TGTGCCAGCAGTTACCCGACAGGGGAGTATACCGGGGAGCTGTTTTTT.

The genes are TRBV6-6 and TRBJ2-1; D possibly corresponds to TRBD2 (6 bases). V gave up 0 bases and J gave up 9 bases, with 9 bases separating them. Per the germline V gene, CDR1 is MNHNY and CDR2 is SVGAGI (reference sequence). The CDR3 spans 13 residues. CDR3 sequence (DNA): TGTGCCAGCAGTTACTCGGGGGGAAGTGAGCAGTTCTTC. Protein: CASSYSGGSEQFF.

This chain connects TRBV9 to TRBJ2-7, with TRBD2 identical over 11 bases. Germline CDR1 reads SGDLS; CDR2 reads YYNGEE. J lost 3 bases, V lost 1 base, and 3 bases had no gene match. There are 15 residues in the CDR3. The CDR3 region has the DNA TGTGCCAGCAGCGTAAGTACTAGCGGGGGCTACGAGCAGTACTTC. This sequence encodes CASSVSTSGGYEQYF.

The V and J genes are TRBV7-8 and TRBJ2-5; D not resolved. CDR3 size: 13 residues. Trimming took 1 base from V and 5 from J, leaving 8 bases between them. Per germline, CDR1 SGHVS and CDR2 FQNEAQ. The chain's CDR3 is CASSLGSLETQYF. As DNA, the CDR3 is TGTGCCAGCAGCTTAGGTAGTCTGGAGACCCAGTACTTC.

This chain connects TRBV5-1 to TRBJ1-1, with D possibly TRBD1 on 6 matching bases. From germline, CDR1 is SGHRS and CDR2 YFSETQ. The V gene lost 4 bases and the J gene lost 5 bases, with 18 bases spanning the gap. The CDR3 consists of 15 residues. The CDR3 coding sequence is TGCGCCAGCAGCGTACTATTACAGGGACGGACTGAAGCTTTCTTT. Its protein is CASSVLLQGRTEAFF.

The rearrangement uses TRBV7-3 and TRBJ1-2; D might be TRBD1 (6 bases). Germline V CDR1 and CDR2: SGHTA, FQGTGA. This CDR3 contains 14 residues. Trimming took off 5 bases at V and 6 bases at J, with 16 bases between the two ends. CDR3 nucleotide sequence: TGTGCCAGCAGCACGGACAGTAACTGGAATGGCTACACCTTC. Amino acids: CASSTDSNWNGYTF.